The 17 T cell receptor beta chains below all came from one sample that was sequenced in a study of blood T cell repertoires in COVID-19. Some clones are missing from TCRdb's copy, which holds only in-frame ones; the method was immunoSEQ multiplex PCR. The sample contains about 150,000 clones, 87% of which appear only once. Sequenced sample: peripheral blood. All receptors derive from a woman in her forties or fifties with acute or convalescent COVID-19.

The gene calls are TRBV27 and TRBJ1-1; TRBD1 agrees at 12 bases. Per the germline V gene, CDR1 is MNHEY and CDR2 is SMNVEV (reference sequence). J lost 6 bases, V lost 5 bases, and 7 bases had no gene match. The CDR3 extends over 15 amino acids. CDR3 sequence: CASSPLGTGGPEAFF. The CDR3 nucleotides are TGTGCCAGCAGTCCGCTCGGGACAGGGGGCCCTGAAGCTTTCTTT.

This chain connects TRBV5-1 to TRBJ2-7; TRBD1 agrees at 11 bases. The CDR3 loop spans 15 amino acids. Trimming cost V 4 bases and J 4 bases; bases outside gene matches: 7. Germline CDR1 SGHRS, CDR2 YFSETQ. The CDR3 sequence: CASSLKDRGQYEQYF. CDR3 sequence (DNA): TGCGCCAGCAGCCTTAAGGACAGGGGGCAATACGAGCAGTACTTC. The full variable domain, rest sourced from reference TRBV5-1 and TRBJ2-7, is KAGVTQTPRYLIKTRGQQVTLSCSPISGHRSVSWYQQTPGQGLQFLFEYFSETQRNKGNFPGRFSGRQFSNSRSEMNVSTLELGDSALYLCASSLKDRGQYEQYFGPGTRLTVT.

This clone has only one observation. The chain employs TRBV6-2 or TRBV6-3 and TRBJ2-1, with 7 positions matching TRBD1. CDR1 MNHEY and CDR2 SVGEGT come from the germline V gene. V dropped 5 bases and J dropped 4; count of bases not matched to a gene: 5. The CDR3 covers 14 residues. The CDR3 loop is CASSLGTVYNEQFF. The CDR3 nucleotides are TGTGCCAGCAGTCTAGGGACAGTTTACAATGAGCAGTTCTTC.

The chain joins TRBV4-1 to TRBJ1-3; D might be TRBD1 (6 bases). CDR3 length equals 16 residues. Germline CDR1 MGHRA, CDR2 YSYEKL. The V gene lost 3 bases and the J gene lost 4 bases, with 16 bases spanning the gap. This CDR3 is CASSQIQGLKGNTIYF. CDR3 DNA sequence: TGCGCCAGCAGCCAGATCCAGGGGCTAAAGGGAAACACCATATATTTT.

This clone was seen only once. The chain uses TRBV7-3 and TRBJ2-1; TRBD2 agrees at 9 bases. Germline CDR1 reads SGHTA; CDR2 reads FQGTGA. CDR3 length equals 15 residues. V lost 2 bases and J lost 7; bases outside the gene matches: 6. CDR3 coding DNA: TGTGCCAGCAGCTTAGAACTAGCGGGCCCGAATGAGCAGTTCTTC. The encoded protein is CASSLELAGPNEQFF.

The chain combines TRBV29-1 with TRBJ1-2, with 9 bases fitting TRBD1. Unmatched junction bases numbered 5, after V lost 6 bases and J lost 6 bases. The CDR3 loop spans 12 amino acids. Germline V CDR1 and CDR2: SQVTM, ANQGSEA. The CDR3 DNA follows: TGCAGCGTGGGGACAGGGATTGATGGCTACACCTTC. It specifies CSVGTGIDGYTF.

This chain links TRBV7-2 with TRBJ1-2; 10 bases map to TRBD1. Germline lookup yields CDR1 SGHTA and CDR2 FQGNSA. This CDR3 spans 16 amino acids. The ends lost 1 base at V and 7 bases at J; junction bases unmatched: 9. For the CDR3, the DNA is TGTGCCAGCAGCTTAGGGAGCGGGACAGGGGTCCCTGGCTACACCTTC. This gives the protein CASSLGSGTGVPGYTF.

The chain is built from TRBV3-1 (or the pseudogene TRBV3-2) and TRBJ1-2; D unclear. Germline-derived CDR1 and CDR2 are LGHDT and YNNKEL (reference sequence). The CDR3 loop spans 15 amino acids. V shed 2 bases and J shed 4 bases, with 14 bases lying between them. The CDR3 coding sequence is TGTGCCAGCAGCCAACCTCATCCGAGCCCCTATGGCTACACCTTC. This translates into CASSQPHPSPYGYTF.

The sample holds a few counts of this clone. The V and J genes are TRBV7-3 and TRBJ1-5, with 7 bases lining up with TRBD1. J was trimmed by 6 bases and V by 5 bases; bases with no gene match: 4. Germline V CDR1 and CDR2: SGHTA, FQGTGA. The CDR3 is 13 amino acids. For the CDR3, the DNA is TGTGCCAGCAGCGACTACAGGGGTCAGCCCCAGCATTTT. It specifies CASSDYRGQPQHF. The variable domain in full, completed from reference TRBV7-3 and TRBJ1-5, reads GAGVSQTPSNKVTEKGKYVELRCDPISGHTALYWYRQSLGQGPEFLIYFQGTGAADDSGLPNDRFFAVRPEGSVSTLKIQRTERGDSAVYLCASSDYRGQPQHFGDGTRLSIL.

By share, this clone ranks as medium-sized (0.01 to 0.1%). This chain connects TRBV7-8 to TRBJ1-5; D gene ambiguous. The germline V gene encodes CDR1 SGHVS and CDR2 FQNEAQ. Trimming took 1 base from V and 0 from J, leaving 7 bases between them. This CDR3 region has 15 residues. Here the CDR3 DNA reads TGTGCCAGCAGCTTAGTGACTTATAGCAATCAGCCCCAGCATTTT. It codes for CASSLVTYSNQPQHF.

The rearrangement uses TRBV5-1 and TRBJ2-1, with D perhaps TRBD2 (6 bases). The CDR3 is 15 amino acids. Germline V lookup: CDR1 SGHRS, CDR2 YFSETQ. V lost 6 bases and J 4 bases, leaving 17 bases between the germline ends. CDR3: CASTPEGAGYNEQFF. The CDR3 coding sequence is TGCGCCAGCACCCCGGAGGGTGCGGGGTACAATGAGCAGTTCTTC.

The rearrangement joins TRBV5-6 to TRBJ1-4; TRBD1 is a possible D gene (6 bases). Germline loops: CDR1 SGHDT, CDR2 YYEEEE. V dropped 4 bases and J dropped 8 bases, with 18 bases sitting between them. CDR3 length: 15 residues. The CDR3 coding sequence is TGTGCCAGCAGCCGATTGCAGGGACAACTAGAAAAACTGTTTTTT. Translated: CASSRLQGQLEKLFF.

The gene calls are TRBV9 and TRBJ1-2; tentatively, D is TRBD1 (5 bases). CDR3 length equals 13 residues. Trimming took off 9 bases at V and 2 bases at J, with 14 bases between the two ends. Germline values: CDR1 SGDLS, CDR2 YYNGEE. CDR3 nucleotide sequence: TGTGCCACTAGCGGGGGAGACAACTATGGCTACACCTTC. Amino acid sequence: CATSGGDNYGYTF.

The rearrangement uses TRBV18 and TRBJ1-1, with D hard to call. The germline CDR1 and CDR2 sequences are KGHSH and LQKENI. V lost 3 bases to trimming and J lost 10 bases, with 15 bases between them. The CDR3 is 13 residues long. The CDR3 loop reads CASSPRHLEGAFF. CDR3 bases: TGTGCCAGCTCACCTAGACACTTAGAGGGAGCTTTCTTT.

The CDR3 DNA reads TGTGCCAGCAGTGAATATACTAACTATGGCTACACCTTC. Translating it yields CASSEYTNYGYTF. This chain links TRBV6-1 with TRBJ1-2; the D is unclear. The CDR3 runs 13 residues. Per the germline V gene, CDR1 is MNHNS and CDR2 is SASEGT. The V and J ends lost 2 bases and 0 bases respectively, with 4 bases between them.

The chain employs TRBV13 and TRBJ1-2, with D unclear. Per the germline V gene, CDR1 is PRHDT and CDR2 is FYEKMQ (reference sequence). The V gene lost 1 base and the J gene lost 4 bases, with 10 bases spanning the gap. CDR3 length: 14 amino acids. CDR3 sequence reads: CASSLDPVLYGYTF. Here the CDR3 DNA reads TGTGCCAGCAGCTTAGACCCGGTCCTCTATGGCTACACCTTC.

The chain is built from TRBV6-5 and TRBJ2-2, with D perhaps TRBD1 (6 bases). There are 15 residues in the CDR3. V gave up 5 bases and J gave up 8 bases, with 18 bases separating them. The germline V gene encodes CDR1 MNHEY and CDR2 SVGAGI. This CDR3 is CASSPRDNPGGELFF. The CDR3 bases are TGTGCCAGCAGTCCACGGGACAACCCAGGAGGGGAGCTGTTTTTT.